The T cell receptor beta chain under discussion was sequenced for a study of Graves' ophthalmopathy and Graves' hyperthyroidism. The authors amplified TCR beta CDR3 regions, and they did so from RNA transcripts for repertoire sequencing. The authors performed first-round RT-PCR with HTBI primers and then a second-round multiplex PCR. MiXCR, run by TCRdb on the multiplex PCR reads, gives a single entry per CDR3 protein. Of 150,000 to 200,000 distinct CDR3 sequences in the sample, 35% to 50% were seen once. This clonotype was observed many times. The CDR3 is 13 amino acids. Between the trimmed V and J ends, which lost 4 bases and 5 bases, there was a span of 14 bases. The V gene's germline CDR1 is GTSNPN and CDR2 SVGIG (reference sequence).

Sequencing was done on a sample of peripheral blood. This chain connects TRBV30 to TRBJ2-5; D gene ambiguous. The origin of this receptor is a man aged 30 to 39 with Graves' ophthalmopathy. CDR3 nucleotides: TGTGCCTGGACAAGGAACCTAAAGGAGACCCAGTACTTC. Its translation is CAWTRNLKETQYF.